Here is one TCR beta chain with its context. These data originate in a study of blood T cell repertoires in COVID-19. Across the study: Specimens from acute and convalescent COVID-19 originated in the United States, Italy and Spain. T cells, B-cell-depleted T cells, or PBMCs provided the cDNA or gDNA that served as material.

This CDR3 comprises 13 residues. Germline lookup yields CDR1 SGHRS and CDR2 YFSETQ. The V and J ends lost 4 bases and 5 bases, in that order; junction bases with no gene match: 3. In the study's own analysis: Estimated nucleated cell counts came from reference gene primer amplification. Data came from immunoSEQ multiplex PCR; TCRdb stores just in-frame clones and leaves some out. That table furnishes V, J and clone size, whereas the DNA furnished D and trimming. The sample includes fewer than 500,000 clones, around 89% of them seen just once. Sequenced input: peripheral blood. This receptor was identified in a woman aged 30 to 39 with acute or convalescent COVID-19. This chain connects TRBV5-1 to TRBJ1-1, with TRBD1 matching 9 bases. DNA for the CDR3: TGCGCCAGCAGCCGACAGGGGGGAACTGAAGCTTTCTTT. Translation: CASSRQGGTEAFF.